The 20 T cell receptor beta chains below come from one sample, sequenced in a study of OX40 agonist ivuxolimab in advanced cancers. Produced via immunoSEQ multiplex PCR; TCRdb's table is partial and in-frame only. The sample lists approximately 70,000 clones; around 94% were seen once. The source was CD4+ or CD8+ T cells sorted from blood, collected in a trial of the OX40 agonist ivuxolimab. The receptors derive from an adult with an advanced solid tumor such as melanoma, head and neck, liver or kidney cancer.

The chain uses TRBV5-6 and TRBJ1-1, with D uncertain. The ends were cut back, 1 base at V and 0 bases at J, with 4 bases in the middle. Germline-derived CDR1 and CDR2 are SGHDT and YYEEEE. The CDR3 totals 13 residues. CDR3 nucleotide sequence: TGTGCCAGCAGCTTGATAATGAACACTGAAGCTTTCTTT. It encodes CASSLIMNTEAFF.

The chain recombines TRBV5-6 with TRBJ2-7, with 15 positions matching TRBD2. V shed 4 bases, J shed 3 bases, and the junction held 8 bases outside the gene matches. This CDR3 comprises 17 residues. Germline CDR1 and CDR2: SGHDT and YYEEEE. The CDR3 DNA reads TGTGCCAGCAGCCCTGGACTAGCGGGAGGGCTGAACTACGAGCAGTACTTC. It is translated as CASSPGLAGGLNYEQYF.

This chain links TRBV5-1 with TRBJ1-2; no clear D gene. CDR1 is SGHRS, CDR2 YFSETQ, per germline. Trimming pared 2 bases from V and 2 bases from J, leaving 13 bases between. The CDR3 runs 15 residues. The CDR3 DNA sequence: TGCGCCAGCAGCTTACCCGGAGGGCCGAACTATGGCTACACCTTC. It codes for CASSLPGGPNYGYTF.

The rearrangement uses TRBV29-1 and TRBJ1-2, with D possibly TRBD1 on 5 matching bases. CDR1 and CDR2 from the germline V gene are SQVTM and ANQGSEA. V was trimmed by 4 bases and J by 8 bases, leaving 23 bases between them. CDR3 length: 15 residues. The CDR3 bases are TGCAGCGTTGCCTCGACCGACAGACCCACGGAAGGCTACACCTTC. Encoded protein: CSVASTDRPTEGYTF.

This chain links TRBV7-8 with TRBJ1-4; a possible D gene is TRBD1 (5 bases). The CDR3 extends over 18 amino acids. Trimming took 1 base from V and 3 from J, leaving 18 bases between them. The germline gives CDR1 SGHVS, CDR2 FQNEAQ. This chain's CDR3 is CASSLGPFGGTPNEKLFF. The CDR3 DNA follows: TGTGCCAGCAGCTTAGGACCCTTTGGGGGGACCCCTAATGAAAAACTGTTTTTT.

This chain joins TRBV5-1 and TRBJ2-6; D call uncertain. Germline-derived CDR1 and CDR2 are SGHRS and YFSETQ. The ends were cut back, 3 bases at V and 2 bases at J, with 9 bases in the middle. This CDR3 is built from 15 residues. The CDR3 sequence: CASSWTPAGANVLTF. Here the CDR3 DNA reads TGCGCCAGCAGCTGGACCCCCGCTGGGGCCAACGTCCTGACTTTC.

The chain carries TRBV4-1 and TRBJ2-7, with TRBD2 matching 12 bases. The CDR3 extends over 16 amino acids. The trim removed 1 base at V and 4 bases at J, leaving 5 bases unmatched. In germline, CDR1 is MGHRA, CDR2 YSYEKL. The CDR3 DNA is TGCGCCAGCAGCCAAGCCCCGACTAGCGGGAGTTACGAGCAGTACTTC. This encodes CASSQAPTSGSYEQYF.

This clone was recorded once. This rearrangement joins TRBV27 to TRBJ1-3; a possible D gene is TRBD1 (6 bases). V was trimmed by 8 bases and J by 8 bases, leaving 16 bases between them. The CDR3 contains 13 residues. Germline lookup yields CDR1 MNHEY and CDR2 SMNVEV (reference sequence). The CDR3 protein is CASPCRGADTIYF. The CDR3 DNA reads TGTGCCAGCCCCTGTAGGGGGGCGGACACCATATATTTT.

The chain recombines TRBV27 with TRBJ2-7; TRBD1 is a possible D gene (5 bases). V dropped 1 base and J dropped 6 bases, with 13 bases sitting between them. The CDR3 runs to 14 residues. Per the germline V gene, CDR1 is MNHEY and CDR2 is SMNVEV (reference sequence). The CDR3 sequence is CASSLFPAGFEQYF. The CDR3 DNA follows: TGTGCCAGCAGTTTATTCCCGGCAGGGTTCGAGCAGTACTTC.

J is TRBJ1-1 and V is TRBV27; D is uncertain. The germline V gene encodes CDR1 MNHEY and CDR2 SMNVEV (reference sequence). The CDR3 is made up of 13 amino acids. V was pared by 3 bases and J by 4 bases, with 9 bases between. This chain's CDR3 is CASSFSEATEAFF. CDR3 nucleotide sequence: TGTGCCAGCAGTTTCTCCGAGGCCACTGAAGCTTTCTTT.

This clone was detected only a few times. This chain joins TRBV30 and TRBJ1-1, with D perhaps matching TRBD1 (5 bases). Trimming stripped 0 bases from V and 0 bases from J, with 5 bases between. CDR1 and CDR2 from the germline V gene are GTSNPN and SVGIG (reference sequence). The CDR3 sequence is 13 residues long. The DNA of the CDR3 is TGTGCCTGGAGTGTAGGGGTGAACACTGAAGCTTTCTTT. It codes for CAWSVGVNTEAFF. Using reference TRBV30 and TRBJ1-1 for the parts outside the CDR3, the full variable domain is SQTIHQWPATLVQPVGSPLSLECTVEGTSNPNLYWYRQAAGRGLQLLFYSVGIGQISSEVPQNLSASRPQDRQFILSSKKLLLSDSGFYLCAWSVGVNTEAFFGQGTRLTVV.

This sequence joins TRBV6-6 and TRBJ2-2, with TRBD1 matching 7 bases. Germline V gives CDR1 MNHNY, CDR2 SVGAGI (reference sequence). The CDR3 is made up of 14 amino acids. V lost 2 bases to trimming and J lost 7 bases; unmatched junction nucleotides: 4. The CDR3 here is CASSYTDRVGELFF. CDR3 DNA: TGTGCCAGCAGTTACACCGACAGGGTCGGGGAGCTGTTTTTT.

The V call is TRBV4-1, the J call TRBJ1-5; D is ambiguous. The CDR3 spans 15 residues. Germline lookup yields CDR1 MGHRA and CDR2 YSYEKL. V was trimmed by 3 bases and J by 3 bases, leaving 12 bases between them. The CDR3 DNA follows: TGCGCCAGCAGCCAGCGTGTGGGGTCCAATCAGCCCCAGCATTTT. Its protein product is CASSQRVGSNQPQHF.

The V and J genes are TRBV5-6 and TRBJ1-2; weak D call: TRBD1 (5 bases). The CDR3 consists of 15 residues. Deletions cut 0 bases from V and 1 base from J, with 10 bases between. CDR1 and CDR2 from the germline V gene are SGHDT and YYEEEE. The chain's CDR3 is CASSLEGQGNYGYTF. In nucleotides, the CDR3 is TGTGCCAGCAGCTTGGAGGGGCAGGGTAACTATGGCTACACCTTC.

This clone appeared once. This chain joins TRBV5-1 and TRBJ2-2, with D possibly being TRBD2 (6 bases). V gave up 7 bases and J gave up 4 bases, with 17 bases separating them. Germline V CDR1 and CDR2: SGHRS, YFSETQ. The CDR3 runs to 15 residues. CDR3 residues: CASCYRGMITGELFF. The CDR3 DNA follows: TGCGCCAGCTGCTATCGGGGGATGATCACCGGGGAGCTGTTTTTT.

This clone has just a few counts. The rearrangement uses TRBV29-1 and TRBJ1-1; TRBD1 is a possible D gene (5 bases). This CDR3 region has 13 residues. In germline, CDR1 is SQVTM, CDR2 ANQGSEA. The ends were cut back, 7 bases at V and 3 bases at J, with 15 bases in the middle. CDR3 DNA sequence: TGCAGCGCGCCGGTGGGGGGGGACACTGAAGCTTTCTTT. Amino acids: CSAPVGGDTEAFF.

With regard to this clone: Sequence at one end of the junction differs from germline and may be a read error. CDR3: CASSDSVGTDTQYF. DNA for the CDR3: TGTGCCAGCAGTGACTCGGTGGGCACAGATACGCAGTATTTT. The V call is TRBV6-5, the J call TRBJ2-3; no definite D call. CDR3 size: 14 residues. Per germline, CDR1 MNHEY and CDR2 SVGAGI.

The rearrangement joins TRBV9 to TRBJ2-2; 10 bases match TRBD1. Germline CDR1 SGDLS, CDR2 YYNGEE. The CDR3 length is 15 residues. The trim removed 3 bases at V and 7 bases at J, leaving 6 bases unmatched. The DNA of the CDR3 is TGTGCCAGCAGCGAAGCCGGGACAGGGGACGGGGAGCTGTTTTTT. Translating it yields CASSEAGTGDGELFF.

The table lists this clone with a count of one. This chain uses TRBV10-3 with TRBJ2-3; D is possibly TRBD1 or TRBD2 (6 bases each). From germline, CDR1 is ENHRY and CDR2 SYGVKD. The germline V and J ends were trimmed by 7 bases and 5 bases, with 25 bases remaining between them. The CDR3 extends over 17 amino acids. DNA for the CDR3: TGTGCCATCACTAGGGGGGTGGTTGGAGGGACGGAAGATACGCAGTATTTT. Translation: CAITRGVVGGTEDTQYF.

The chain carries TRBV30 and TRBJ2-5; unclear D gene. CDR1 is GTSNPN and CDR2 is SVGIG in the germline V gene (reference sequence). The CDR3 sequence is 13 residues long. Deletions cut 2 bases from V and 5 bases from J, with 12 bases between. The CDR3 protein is CAWSPESGETQYF. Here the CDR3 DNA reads TGTGCCTGGAGTCCGGAGTCCGGGGAGACCCAGTACTTC.